The 8 T cell receptor beta chains given below trace back to one sample, sequenced in a study of spatial heterogeneity in lung cancer. Each CDR3 protein is one row after TCRdb ran MiXCR on the 5' RACE reads. The repertoire includes roughly 70,000 distinct CDR3 sequences, over 7% of them detected once, and under 2.5% sits in the top ten. Time point described: blood at routine non-recurrence follow-up after resection. Source: PBMCs, taken at follow-up. These receptors were taken from a female donor with early-stage non-small cell lung cancer.

This clonotype appeared many times. The V call is TRBV7-9, the J call TRBJ2-7; D is possibly TRBD1 (5 bases). Germline V CDR1 and CDR2: SEHNR, FQNEAQ (reference sequence). The CDR3 loop spans 14 amino acids. V lost 6 bases and J lost 0, with 12 bases in between. The CDR3 DNA sequence: TGTGCCAGCAGTTCGGACAAGAGCTCCTACGAGCAGTACTTC. Residues: CASSSDKSSYEQYF.

This clonotype appeared many times. The J gene is TRBJ1-6, the V gene TRBV7-6, with D maybe TRBD1 (5 bases). Trimming left V 2 bases short and J 7 bases short, with 6 bases between. This CDR3 contains 13 residues. Germline V CDR1 and CDR2: SGHVS, FNYEAQ. This CDR3 reads CASSLNRNSPLHF. CDR3 bases: TGTGCCAGCAGCTTAAACAGGAATTCACCCCTCCACTTT.

V gene TRBV20-1 combines with J gene TRBJ2-1; the match to TRBD2 covers 11 bases. The trim removed 1 base at V and 4 bases at J, leaving 6 bases unmatched. The length of the CDR3 is 16 residues. CDR1 and CDR2 (germline): DFQATT, SNEGSKA (reference sequence). CDR3 loop: CSARAPGLAGYNEQFF. The CDR3 region has the DNA TGCAGTGCTAGAGCTCCCGGACTAGCGGGTTACAATGAGCAGTTCTTC.

This clonotype was picked up many times. The V gene is TRBV12-3 or TRBV12-4, the J gene TRBJ1-5; D might be TRBD1 (5 bases). V gave up 5 bases and J gave up 2 bases, with 13 bases separating them. This CDR3 has 15 amino acids. DNA for the CDR3: TGTGCCAGCAGTCCCCAGACAGAACGCAATCAGCCCCAGCATTTT. Amino acid sequence: CASSPQTERNQPQHF.

There are many counts of this clonotype. This chain uses TRBV7-3 with TRBJ2-3, with D possibly being TRBD2 (5 bases). There are 14 residues in the CDR3. V shed 2 bases and J shed 6 bases, with 12 bases lying between them. From germline, CDR1 is SGHTA and CDR2 FQGTGA. In DNA form, the CDR3 reads TGTGCCAGCAGCTTAGGGTCCCGGAGGGATACGCAGTATTTT. The encoded protein is CASSLGSRRDTQYF.

This clonotype has just a few counts. The chain carries TRBV28 and TRBJ2-1; 9 nucleotides match TRBD2. The germline gives CDR1 MDHEN, CDR2 SYDVKM. This CDR3 region has 18 residues. V gave up 5 bases and J gave up 6 bases; unmatched junction bases: 17. The CDR3 loop reads CASSPTSPLAGGPNEQFF. CDR3 coding DNA: TGTGCCAGCAGTCCTACCTCCCCTCTCGCGGGAGGGCCCAATGAGCAGTTCTTC.

This clonotype was observed many times. V gene TRBV7-9 combines with J gene TRBJ2-1; 9 bases fit TRBD2. V was clipped by 3 bases and J by 6 bases; unmatched bases: 6. The germline V gene encodes CDR1 SEHNR and CDR2 FQNEAQ (reference sequence). The CDR3 has 15 residues. The CDR3 bases are TGTGCCAGCAGCTTCTTAGCGGGAGCCCGCAATGAGCAGTTCTTC. This sequence encodes CASSFLAGARNEQFF.

CDR3 nucleotide sequence: TGCAGCGTCCGTAGGGCGGCTAATGAAAAACTGTTTTTT. Translating gives CSVRRAANEKLFF. The chain combines TRBV29-1 with TRBJ1-4; D not resolved. This CDR3 is 13 amino acids long. Trimming pared 6 bases from V and 3 bases from J, leaving 11 bases between. Germline CDR1 reads SQVTM; CDR2 reads ANQGSEA.